These 5 T cell receptor beta chains were sequenced from one sample in a study of CD8+CD57+ T cells in acquired aplastic anemia. Investigators profiled TCR beta VDJ and CDR3 from genomic DNA template. TCRdb reprocessed the reads via MiXCR and lists one record per CDR3 protein. The table shows approximately 65,000 distinct CDR3 sequences, with around 55% occurring only once. Material for sequencing was sorted CD4+, CD8+, or CD8+CD57+ T cells (not recorded which) from PBMCs. These receptors originate from a human donor in good health, serving as a control.

J is TRBJ1-3 and V is TRBV9; 8 nucleotides line up with TRBD1. CDR1 and CDR2 (germline): SGDLS, YYNGEE. CDR3 length: 18 amino acids. V dropped 4 bases and J dropped 0; count of bases not matched to a gene: 12. CDR3 sequence: CASSPSGGTGYSGNTIYF. The CDR3 nucleotides are TGTGCCAGCAGCCCTAGTGGGGGGACAGGCTACTCTGGAAACACCATATATTTT.

Ten or more counts support this clonotype. The chain is built from TRBV12-3 or TRBV12-4 and TRBJ2-7; TRBD1 matches 10 bases. With V trimmed by 5 bases and J by 2 bases, 6 bases remained unmatched. The CDR3 covers 15 residues. The CDR3 protein is CASSGRDRGTYEQYF. For the CDR3, the DNA is TGTGCCAGCAGTGGCCGGGACAGGGGTACCTACGAGCAGTACTTC.

This chain joins TRBV20-1 and TRBJ2-5; D gene uncertain. This CDR3 is built from 14 residues. V lost 1 base and J lost 3, with 12 bases in between. CDR1 is DFQATT, CDR2 SNEGSKA, per germline (reference sequence). CDR3 DNA: TGCAGTGCTAGAGCCCCTGACCCCGAAGAGACCCAGTACTTC. The encoded protein is CSARAPDPEETQYF.

This clonotype was detected many times. The genes are TRBV13 and TRBJ2-7; D is unresolved. The CDR3 sequence is 11 residues long. Germline lookup yields CDR1 PRHDT and CDR2 FYEKMQ (reference sequence). V was trimmed by 2 bases and J by 3 bases, leaving 2 bases between them. For the CDR3, the DNA is TGTGCCAGCAGCTTACACTACGAGCAGTACTTC. It is translated as CASSLHYEQYF.

The gene calls are TRBV9 and TRBJ2-5, with D perhaps assigned TRBD1 or TRBD2 (5 bases each). Looked up from germline, CDR1 is SGDLS and CDR2 is YYNGEE. The CDR3 contains 15 residues. V dropped 2 bases and J dropped 4 bases, with 15 bases sitting between them. This CDR3 is CASSVRTGPRETQYF. The CDR3 DNA reads as TGTGCCAGCAGCGTGAGGACGGGACCACGAGAGACCCAGTACTTC.